A selection of T cell receptor beta chains follows, all from one sample in a study of blood T cell repertoires in COVID-19. Produced via immunoSEQ multiplex PCR; TCRdb's table is partial and in-frame only. The sample shows around 230,000 clones, about nine tenths of them seen only once. Input material: PBMCs or T cells enriched from blood (not recorded which). Source of these receptors: a man aged 18 to 29 with acute COVID-19. Each CDR3 is given with its conserved first and last residue. The D gene is left open where the match is weak. A row's size may be missing; if present it is once, few, many or a size class.

14,TRBD1,TRBJ1-1,TRBV7-3,NA,TGTGCCAGCAGCTCGGACAGGAAGGGCACTGAAGCTTTCTTT,CASSSDRKGTEAFF
18,TRBD2,TRBJ2-7,TRBV19,NA,TGTGCCAGTAGTAGAGTACTACCGGGACTAGGTGAAGCCTACGAGCAGTACTTC,CASSRVLPGLGEAYEQYF
14,NA,TRBJ2-1,TRBV28,NA,TGTGCCGGGGGGCAGGGGGGTATTAGAGATGAGCAGTTCTTC,CAGGQGGIRDEQFF
13,NA,TRBJ2-1,TRBV7-2,NA,TGTGCCAGCAGCTTAACTAGGGTCGATGAGCAGTTCTTC,CASSLTRVDEQFF
13,NA,TRBJ2-1,TRBV11-2,NA,TGTGCCAGCAGCTTAGGAGGCCGGGGTGAGCAGTTCTTC,CASSLGGRGEQFF
15,NA,TRBJ1-2,TRBV4-3,NA,TGCGCCAGCAGCCAAGATTTCAGGGGAATGGGGGGCTACACCTTC,CASSQDFRGMGGYTF
13,NA,TRBJ2-1,TRBV7-2,NA,TGTGCCAGCAGCACGTTAAGCGGGAATGAGCAGTTCTTC,CASSTLSGNEQFF
16,NA,TRBJ1-4,TRBV30,NA,TGTGCCTGGAGTGCCGGGGGGGGGTCAACTAATGAAAAACTGTTTTTT,CAWSAGGGSTNEKLFF
12,NA,TRBJ2-1,TRBV29-1,NA,TGCAGCGTTGACCGCGATTACAATGAGCAGTTCTTC,CSVDRDYNEQFF
13,NA,TRBJ1-2,TRBV28,NA,TGTGCCAGCAGTACAGACACCGGCTATGGCTACACCTTC,CASSTDTGYGYTF
14,TRBD2,TRBJ2-1,TRBV5-1,once,TGCGCCAGCAGCCCGGAAGGGACTAGCAATGAGCAGTTCTTC,CASSPEGTSNEQFF
14,NA,TRBJ1-5,TRBV7-3,NA,TGTGCCAGCAGCTTATTTCAGAGCAATCAGCCCCAGCATTTT,CASSLFQSNQPQHF
14,NA,TRBJ1-6,TRBV11-2,NA,TGTGCCAGCAGCTTCAACAGGGTTGGATCACCCCTCCACTTT,CASSFNRVGSPLHF
15,NA,TRBJ1-2,TRBV28,NA,TGTGCCAGCAGTTTAGGGGGGGGCCGCTTCTATGGCTACACCTTC,CASSLGGGRFYGYTF
18,TRBD1,TRBJ2-6,TRBV3-1/TRBV3-2,NA,TGTGCCAGCAGCCACCCCCCCGGACAGGTCTCTGGGGCCAACGTCCTGACTTTC,CASSHPPGQVSGANVLTF
14,TRBD1,TRBJ1-5,TRBV9,once,TGTGCCAGCAGCGTTGACCCAGGGGGGCAGCCCCAGCATTTT,CASSVDPGGQPQHF
15,NA,TRBJ1-3,TRBV7-7,NA,TGTGCTAGCAGCTTAAATGCGTCGCCTGGAAACACCATATATTTT,CASSLNASPGNTIYF
14,NA,TRBJ2-3,TRBV25-1,NA,TGTGCCAGCAGTGACCGGGGAAGCACAGATACGCAGTATTTT,CASSDRGSTDTQYF
13,NA,TRBJ1-2,TRBV28,NA,TGTGCCAGCAGTTTAAGGGAGGGTAATGGCTACACCTTC,CASSLREGNGYTF
15,NA,TRBJ1-1,TRBV5-1,NA,TGCGCCAGCAGCCTACAACGACAGATGAACACTGAAGCTTTCTTT,CASSLQRQMNTEAFF
15,TRBD1,TRBJ2-7,TRBV7-2,NA,TGTGCCAGCAGCTTAGCGAGGAGACAGGGGGGTGAGCAGTACTTC,CASSLARRQGGEQYF
13,NA,TRBJ1-4,TRBV7-2,NA,TGTGCCAGCAGCTTAGCTCGGGAGGAAAAACTGTTTTTT,CASSLAREEKLFF
15,NA,TRBJ1-5,TRBV10-3,NA,TGTGCCATCAGTGAGTCCAAGGAGGCCCCGAAGCCCCAGCATTTT,CAISESKEAPKPQHF
13,NA,TRBJ1-1,TRBV6-2/TRBV6-3,NA,TGTGCCAGCAGTTGGGAGCGTGGAGCTGAAGCTTTCTTT,CASSWERGAEAFF
14,TRBD1,TRBJ2-7,TRBV27,once,TGTGCCAGCAGTTACCAGGGGGTCGGCTACGAGCAGTACTTC,CASSYQGVGYEQYF
15,NA,TRBJ2-7,TRBV20-1,NA,TGCAGTGCTAGTTTCGGGACTTCTCCTACCTACGAGCAGTACTTC,CSASFGTSPTYEQYF
15,NA,TRBJ1-4,TRBV7-9,NA,TGTGCCAGCAGCTTAGGGGCAGGGCGGAATGAAAAACTGTTTTTT,CASSLGAGRNEKLFF
13,NA,TRBJ2-1,TRBV28,NA,TGTGCCAGCAGTCCGAATAACGGCAATGAGCAGTTCTTC,CASSPNNGNEQFF
13,NA,TRBJ2-1,TRBV28,NA,TGTGCCAGCAGTCCCCCAATCAGGGAGGAGGAGTTCTTC,CASSPPIREEEFF
19,TRBD2,TRBJ2-4,TRBV18,NA,TGTGCCAGCTCACTCCCTATCTCTAGCGGACCAACAAAAAGAAACATTCAGTACTTC,CASSLPISSGPTKRNIQYF
13,NA,TRBJ1-5,TRBV27,NA,TGTGCCAGCAGTTTAGACAGTAATCAGCCCCAGCATTTT,CASSLDSNQPQHF
13,NA,TRBJ1-1,TRBV10-3,once,TGTGCCATCAGACGGGACATGAACACTGAAGCTTTCTTT,CAIRRDMNTEAFF
12,NA,TRBJ1-1,TRBV11-3,NA,TGTGCCAGCAGCCCCCAGGCAACTGAAGCTTTCTTT,CASSPQATEAFF
17,NA,TRBJ1-4,TRBV6-1,NA,TGTGCCAGCAGTGAAGCGCGGCGGGGGATCGTCGCTGAAAAACTGTTTTTT,CASSEARRGIVAEKLFF
15,NA,TRBJ2-5,TRBV30,NA,TGTGCCTGGAGTGCAACGGGTGTCCGCCGAGAGACCCAGTACTTC,CAWSATGVRRETQYF
14,TRBD1,TRBJ2-7,TRBV4-1,NA,TGCGCCAGCAGCCGTCTCGGGACAGGGAACGAGCAGTACTTC,CASSRLGTGNEQYF
14,NA,TRBJ2-3,TRBV30,once,TGTGCCTGGAGTCCTATAGTGATCACAGATACGCAGTATTTT,CAWSPIVITDTQYF
15,NA,TRBJ2-2,TRBV7-3,NA,TGTGCCAGCAGCTTAGGAACTACGAACACCGGGGAGCTGTTTTTT,CASSLGTTNTGELFF
14,NA,TRBJ2-3,TRBV2,NA,TGTGCCAGCAGTTGGTCAAAGGCGGGGGATACGCAGTATTTT,CASSWSKAGDTQYF
15,NA,TRBJ1-5,TRBV4-1,NA,TGCGCCAGCAGCTCTGCTCCCGGAGGCAATCAGCCCCAGCATTTT,CASSSAPGGNQPQHF
13,NA,TRBJ1-1,TRBV28,NA,TGTGCCAGCTGGGGTGGGGAGACCACTGAAGCTTTCTTT,CASWGGETTEAFF
15,TRBD1,TRBJ1-2,TRBV28,few,TGTGCCAGCAGTCCTAGGGACAGGGACGTCTATGGCTACACCTTC,CASSPRDRDVYGYTF
17,NA,TRBJ1-2,TRBV27,NA,TGTGCCAGCAGTCCCCTTGATTGGGGGCGCGGGAACTATGGCTACACCTTC,CASSPLDWGRGNYGYTF
16,TRBD2,TRBJ2-7,TRBV10-3,NA,TGTGCCATCAGTAATGGACTAGCGGGTTCCTCCTACGAGCAGTACTTC,CAISNGLAGSSYEQYF
19,TRBD2,TRBJ2-7,TRBV7-8,NA,TGTGCCAGCAGCTTACCGAGAGGGGCTAGCGGGAGGCACCTATACGAGCAGTACTTC,CASSLPRGASGRHLYEQYF
16,NA,TRBJ1-1,TRBV11-3,NA,TGTGCCAGCAGCTTAGAGACGCTCGGGGGGAACACTGAAGCTTTCTTT,CASSLETLGGNTEAFF
17,TRBD1,TRBJ1-6,TRBV19,NA,TGTGCCAGTAGTACTACTCCCGGACAGGGGGGGAATTCACCCCTCCACTTT,CASSTTPGQGGNSPLHF
16,TRBD1,TRBJ2-2,TRBV5-1,NA,TGCGCCAGCAGCTTGGAGGGGACAGGGGGCTTCGGGGAGCTGTTTTTT,CASSLEGTGGFGELFF
13,NA,TRBJ1-1,TRBV29-1,NA,TGCAGCGTCGAGCGACAGATGAACACTGAAGCTTTCTTT,CSVERQMNTEAFF
15,TRBD1,TRBJ1-5,TRBV30,NA,TGTGCCTGGAGTACCGGGACAGGAGTCAATCAGCCCCAGCATTTT,CAWSTGTGVNQPQHF
15,TRBD2,TRBJ2-1,TRBV6-5,NA,TGTGCCAGCAGTCCCCAGCTAGCGGGACCGAATGAGCAGTTCTTC,CASSPQLAGPNEQFF
14,TRBD1,TRBJ2-1,TRBV10-3,NA,TGTGCCATCAGGGGACAGGTCTCCTACAATGAGCAGTTCTTC,CAIRGQVSYNEQFF
14,TRBD1,TRBJ2-7,TRBV27,NA,TGTGCCAGCAGTCCCGGACAGGGTGGGGGCGAGCAGTACTTC,CASSPGQGGGEQYF
13,NA,TRBJ1-1,TRBV30,NA,TGTGCCTGGAGTGTAGGGAGGAGCACTGAAGCTTTCTTT,CAWSVGRSTEAFF
15,TRBD1,TRBJ2-2,TRBV28,NA,TGTGCCAGCAGACGACAGGGTACCGGAACCGGGGAGCTGTTTTTT,CASRRQGTGTGELFF
13,TRBD2,TRBJ2-1,TRBV5-1,NA,TGCGCCAGCAGCTTGGGCGGGAGCAATGAGCAGTTCTTC,CASSLGGSNEQFF
15,NA,TRBJ1-5,TRBV18,NA,TGTGCCAGCTCACCACAGGGAGATAGCAATCAGCCCCAGCATTTT,CASSPQGDSNQPQHF
17,TRBD2,TRBJ2-1,TRBV5-1,once,TGCGCCAGCAGCTCGGGGGGACTAGCGGGCCCCCAGGCAGTGCAGTTCTTC,CASSSGGLAGPQAVQFF
19,NA,TRBJ1-1,TRBV28,NA,TGTGCCAGCAGTCCGCGGGAGGGGAGTATAACTCATATGAACACTGAAGCTTTCTTT,CASSPREGSITHMNTEAFF
17,NA,TRBJ1-1,TRBV7-9,NA,TGTGCCAGCAGCTTAGGGGGGGGCGCCCCTTGGAACACTGAAGCTTTCTTT,CASSLGGGAPWNTEAFF